One sample yielded the 21 T cell receptor beta chains listed below, sequenced in a study of blood T cell repertoires in COVID-19. The table came from immunoSEQ multiplex PCR; TCRdb's copy has only in-frame clones and leaves some out. The sample lists some 260,000 clones, over 65% occurring once. Sequenced material: peripheral blood. Every receptor here comes from a woman older than 75 with acute or convalescent COVID-19.

V usage is TRBV29-1 and J usage is TRBJ1-4, with D uncertain. The CDR3 length is 13 residues. Germline CDR1 and CDR2: SQVTM and ANQGSEA. Trimming shortened V by 7 bases and J by 7 bases, and 16 bases separated the two germline ends. The CDR3 reads CSAQVVGSEKLFF. CDR3 nucleotide sequence: TGCAGCGCTCAGGTCGTTGGTAGTGAAAAACTGTTTTTT.

The chain combines TRBV7-9 with TRBJ2-7, with a tentative D call TRBD2 (7 bases). The CDR3 is 16 amino acids. Trimming stripped 6 bases from V and 2 bases from J, with 20 bases between. The germline V gene has CDR1 SEHNR and CDR2 FQNEAQ (reference sequence). CDR3 sequence reads: CASSYWGGIVAYEQYF. CDR3 in DNA: TGTGCCAGCAGTTACTGGGGGGGCATTGTGGCCTACGAGCAGTACTTC.

The rearrangement links TRBV2 to TRBJ2-7, with 7 nucleotides matching TRBD1. The V segment lost 5 bases and the J segment 4 bases; nucleotides outside the gene matches: 14. The CDR3 runs 16 residues. Germline V gene lookup returns CDR1 SNHLY and CDR2 FYNNEI. The CDR3 loop is CASSKEKGAISYEQYF. The CDR3 DNA is TGTGCCAGCAGTAAAGAGAAGGGGGCAATTAGTTACGAGCAGTACTTC.

V is TRBV6-5 and J is TRBJ1-1, with D perhaps TRBD1 (5 bases). The CDR3 covers 13 residues. Germline CDR1 reads MNHEY; CDR2 reads SVGAGI. V was pared by 2 bases and J by 10 bases, with 14 bases between. The CDR3 region has the DNA TGTGCCAGCAGTTACCGGGCAGGGTGGGGAGCTTTCTTT. Its protein is CASSYRAGWGAFF.

The chain links TRBV5-5 to TRBJ2-7; no clear D gene. V lost 1 base to trimming and J lost 4 bases, with 15 bases between them. Per germline, CDR1 SGHKS and CDR2 YYEKEE (reference sequence). The CDR3 is 15 amino acids. CDR3 sequence: CASSLNTVNVYEQYF. DNA for the CDR3: TGTGCCAGCAGCTTGAATACAGTTAACGTGTACGAGCAGTACTTC. Full variable domain (outside the CDR3, taken from reference TRBV5-5 and TRBJ2-7): DAGVTQSPTHLIKTRGQQVTLRCSPISGHKSVSWYQQVLGQGPQFIFQYYEKEERGRGNFPDRFSARQFPNYSSELNVNALLLGDSALYLCASSLNTVNVYEQYFGPGTRLTVT.

This clone occurred many times. The CDR3 region has the DNA TGCGCCAGCAGCTTGGGTACTAGCGGGAGAGCCCGTTCCTACGAGCAGTACTTC. Its translation is CASSLGTSGRARSYEQYF. The chain employs TRBV5-1 and TRBJ2-7; the match to TRBD2 covers 11 bases. The CDR3 has 18 residues. Germline assignment: CDR1 SGHRS and CDR2 YFSETQ. The V segment lost 0 bases and the J segment 1 base; nucleotides outside the gene matches: 9.

The genes are TRBV5-1 and TRBJ2-1, with D possibly being TRBD2 (5 bases). From germline, CDR1 is SGHRS and CDR2 YFSETQ. There are 14 residues in the CDR3. The V end lost 4 bases, the J end lost 6 bases, and 14 bases lay between the germline ends. CDR3 nucleotides: TGCGCCAGCAGCCACCCAGGAGGAGTCAATGAGCAGTTCTTC. Its protein is CASSHPGGVNEQFF.

This rearrangement joins TRBV12-3 or TRBV12-4 to TRBJ1-2; a weak D match, TRBD1 (6 bases). V lost 4 bases and J 5 bases, leaving 11 bases between the germline ends. This CDR3 is 13 amino acids long. CDR3 residues: CASSSRTVYGYTF. In DNA form, the CDR3 reads TGTGCCAGCAGTTCCCGGACAGTTTATGGCTACACCTTC.

The gene calls are TRBV27 and TRBJ2-7; D possibly corresponds to TRBD2 (5 bases). With 10 bases removed from V and 4 bases from J, the gap between germline ends came to 17 bases. There are 13 residues in the CDR3. Germline V gene lookup returns CDR1 MNHEY and CDR2 SMNVEV (reference sequence). The CDR3 region is CATRRTGPYEQYF. CDR3 sequence (DNA): TGTGCCACCCGGAGGACTGGACCATACGAGCAGTACTTC.

This clone was observed once. V gene TRBV5-6 combines with J gene TRBJ2-3, with a weak D call TRBD2 (6 bases). The ends were cut back, 4 bases at V and 1 base at J, with 10 bases in the middle. Germline V lookup: CDR1 SGHDT, CDR2 YYEEEE. This CDR3 region has 14 residues. As DNA, the CDR3 is TGTGCCAGCAGCGCCGGAGGGGGCACAGATACGCAGTATTTT. Its protein product is CASSAGGGTDTQYF. Supplemented by reference TRBV5-6 and TRBJ2-3, the full variable domain reads DAGVTQSPTHLIKTRGQQVTLRCSPKSGHDTVSWYQQALGQGPQFIFQYYEEEERQRGNFPDRFSGHQFPNYSSELNVNALLLGDSALYLCASSAGGGTDTQYFGPGTRLTVL.

The chain recombines TRBV6-5 with TRBJ2-7; D not resolved. V was shortened by 5 bases and J by 0 bases, with 8 bases between the two germline ends. The germline gives CDR1 MNHEY, CDR2 SVGAGI. The CDR3 has 13 amino acids. CDR3 in amino acids: CASSILDSYEQYF. The CDR3 DNA reads as TGTGCCAGCAGTATACTTGACTCCTACGAGCAGTACTTC.

The rearrangement links TRBV4-1 to TRBJ2-1, with TRBD2 identical over 7 bases. The germline gives CDR1 MGHRA, CDR2 YSYEKL. Trimming at V came to 2 bases and at J to 0 bases, leaving 10 bases not matched to a gene. This CDR3 spans 18 amino acids. In nucleotides, the CDR3 is TGCGCCAGCAGCCAAAAGGGTTCCGGGAGGATCTCCTACAATGAGCAGTTCTTC. Translated, it gives CASSQKGSGRISYNEQFF.

The chain uses TRBV30 and TRBJ1-4; weak D call: TRBD1 (6 bases). Looked up from germline, CDR1 is GTSNPN and CDR2 is SVGIG (reference sequence). The V and J ends lost 2 bases and 2 bases respectively, with 12 bases between them. The CDR3 is 15 residues long. In nucleotides, the CDR3 is TGTGCCTGGAGTTCACAGGGAAGGACTAATGAAAAACTGTTTTTT. Its protein product is CAWSSQGRTNEKLFF.

This chain connects TRBV19 to TRBJ1-5; 8 bases align to TRBD1. The CDR3 covers 16 residues. CDR1 LNHDA and CDR2 SQIVND come from the germline V gene (reference sequence). Trimming removed 1 base from V and 6 bases from J; junction bases left unmatched: 8. Here the CDR3 DNA reads TGTGCCAGTAGTATAGGAGGCGGACAGGGTAGTCAGCCCCAGCATTTT. This translates into CASSIGGGQGSQPQHF.

The J gene is TRBJ2-5, the V gene TRBV7-9, with TRBD2 identical over 15 bases. V lost 5 bases and J lost 5; bases outside the gene matches: 9. The CDR3 is 17 residues long. Germline CDR1 and CDR2: SEHNR and FQNEAQ (reference sequence). In DNA form, the CDR3 reads TGTGCCAGCAGCATTACCGGGACTAGCGGGGGGTACGAGACCCAGTACTTC. Protein product: CASSITGTSGGYETQYF.

As DNA, the CDR3 is TGCAGCGTTGAACAGGGGGTGAACACTGAAGCTTTCTTT. Encoded protein: CSVEQGVNTEAFF. V and J are TRBV29-1 and TRBJ1-1; TRBD1 agrees at 7 bases. CDR1 and CDR2 (germline): SQVTM, ANQGSEA. This CDR3 contains 13 residues. Trimming at V came to 2 bases and at J to 0 bases, leaving 0 bases not matched to a gene. Full variable domain (remainder filled in from reference TRBV29-1 and TRBJ1-1): SAVISQKPSRDICQRGTSLTIQCQVDSQVTMMFWYRQQPGQSLTLIATANQGSEATYESGFVIDKFPISRPNLTFSTLTVSNMSPEDSSIYLCSVEQGVNTEAFFGQGTRLTVV.

The chain combines TRBV27 with TRBJ2-7, with 11 bases lining up with TRBD1. CDR1 is MNHEY, CDR2 SMNVEV, per germline (reference sequence). The CDR3 contains 14 residues. V was clipped by 6 bases and J by 4 bases; unmatched bases: 5. CDR3 in DNA: TGTGCCAGCAGCCCCGGGACAGGGGGTTACGAGCAGTACTTC. Protein: CASSPGTGGYEQYF.

This clone was counted between two and nine times. Other DNA sequences within the sample encode an identical CDR3. CDR3 region: CASSLSGQETQYF. In DNA, the CDR3 is TGTGCCAGCAGCCTTAGCGGTCAAGAGACCCAGTACTTC. V is TRBV7-9 and J is TRBJ2-5; D possibly corresponds to TRBD2 (6 bases). This CDR3 has 13 amino acids. Between the trimmed V and J ends, which lost 5 bases and 2 bases, there was a span of 9 bases. Germline-derived CDR1 and CDR2 are SEHNR and FQNEAQ (reference sequence).

The gene calls are TRBV5-1 and TRBJ2-7; 9 bases agree with TRBD1. CDR3 length: 14 amino acids. The V gene's germline CDR1 is SGHRS and CDR2 YFSETQ. V dropped 5 bases and J dropped 3; count of bases not matched to a gene: 6. DNA of the CDR3: TGCGCCAGCAGGACCGGGACAGGGCGCTACGAGCAGTACTTC. The encoded protein is CASRTGTGRYEQYF.

The chain combines TRBV6-1 with TRBJ1-1; D unresolved. The CDR3 length is 13 residues. Germline V lookup: CDR1 MNHNS, CDR2 SASEGT. V gave up 2 bases and J gave up 1 base, with 5 bases separating them. The CDR3 bases are TGTGCCAGCAGTGAACAGGCGAACACTGAAGCTTTCTTT. Translation: CASSEQANTEAFF.

The chain has TRBV9 and TRBJ2-5, with D tentatively TRBD2 (6 bases). Germline CDR1 and CDR2: SGDLS and YYNGEE. The germline V and J ends were trimmed by 0 bases and 3 bases, with 9 bases remaining between them. This CDR3 contains 14 residues. CDR3 region: CASSVGGVEETQYF. The CDR3 DNA is TGTGCCAGCAGCGTAGGGGGGGTAGAAGAGACCCAGTACTTC. Complete variable domain (other parts from reference TRBV9 and TRBJ2-5): DSGVTQTPKHLITATGQRVTLRCSPRSGDLSVYWYQQSLDQGLQFLIQYYNGEERAKGNILERFSAQQFPDLHSELNLSSLELGDSALYFCASSVGGVEETQYFGPGTRLLVL.